This note documents a single T cell receptor beta chain sequence. Germline lookup yields CDR1 SGHNT and CDR2 YENEEA. The CDR3 extends over 15 amino acids. Trimming took 3 bases from V and 1 from J; bases not matched to a gene: 3. The data stem from a study of blood T cell repertoires in COVID-19. About the research overall: Donors in the United States, Italy and Spain gave samples during acute or convalescent COVID-19. The cDNA or gDNA used as material had been derived from T cells, B-cell-depleted T cells, or PBMCs.

Recruits, aged about 18 to 95 years, lived in 20 to 30 US areas. Assignment of participants to cohorts was predicated upon participant-reported clinical history. Assay: immunoSEQ multiplex PCR; the TCRdb copy retains only in-frame clones and omits some. The sample includes approximately 190,000 clones, around 82% of them seen just once. The receptor was derived from a woman aged 55-70 years with acute COVID-19. The rearrangement uses TRBV11-3 and TRBJ1-1; 9 bases line up with TRBD1. Sample: PBMCs or T cells enriched from blood (not recorded which). For the CDR3, the DNA is TGTGCCAGCAGCTTGGGACAGGGATCGAACACTGAAGCTTTCTTT. It encodes CASSLGQGSNTEAFF.